The 30 T cell receptor beta chains given below trace back to one sample, sequenced in a study of blood T cell repertoires in COVID-19. Assay: immunoSEQ multiplex PCR; the TCRdb copy retains only in-frame clones and omits some. The sample has under 75,000 clones; about 90% are singletons. Input material: peripheral blood. All receptors come from a human donor in a cohort sampled during active COVID-19.

The rearrangement links TRBV7-9 to TRBJ1-6; D remains ambiguous. With 5 bases removed from V and 10 bases from J, the gap between germline ends came to 9 bases. The CDR3 loop spans 12 amino acids. Germline V gene sequence: CDR1 SEHNR, CDR2 FQNEAQ (reference sequence). In DNA form, the CDR3 reads TGTGCCAGCAGCCGGGGTAACTCACCCCTCCACTTT. The encoded protein is CASSRGNSPLHF.

V usage is TRBV12-3 or TRBV12-4 and J usage is TRBJ1-1; no clear D. The CDR3 totals 13 residues. Trimming cost V 6 bases and J 6 bases, with 14 bases left between them. The CDR3 region is CASRIQNRPEAFF. DNA of the CDR3: TGTGCCAGCAGGATACAGAATCGGCCTGAAGCTTTCTTT.

The chain has TRBV20-1 and TRBJ1-2, with 8 bases that match TRBD1. Germline lookup yields CDR1 DFQATT and CDR2 SNEGSKA (reference sequence). V gave up 3 bases and J gave up 7 bases; unmatched junction bases: 13. This CDR3 is 15 amino acids long. The CDR3 loop reads CSASLTDSGTGGYTF. The CDR3 DNA follows: TGCAGTGCTAGTCTGACAGATTCCGGGACAGGTGGCTACACCTTC.

V gene TRBV30 combines with J gene TRBJ1-3, with no clear D. The CDR3 contains 13 residues. The V end lost 0 bases, the J end lost 4 bases, and 7 bases lay between the germline ends. Germline-derived CDR1 and CDR2 are GTSNPN and SVGIG (reference sequence). CDR3: CAWSVLYGNTIYF. The CDR3 nucleotides read TGTGCCTGGAGTGTACTCTACGGAAACACCATATATTTT. The whole variable domain, remainder taken from reference TRBV30 and TRBJ1-3, is SQTIHQWPATLVQPVGSPLSLECTVEGTSNPNLYWYRQAAGRGLQLLFYSVGIGQISSEVPQNLSASRPQDRQFILSSKKLLLSDSGFYLCAWSVLYGNTIYFGEGSWLTVV.

This chain joins TRBV9 and TRBJ2-3; D is possibly TRBD2 (5 bases). V was clipped by 2 bases and J by 4 bases, with 23 bases between them. CDR1 and CDR2 from the germline V gene are SGDLS and YYNGEE. This CDR3 region has 18 residues. The chain's CDR3 is CASSVHTAEVLAPDTQYF. The CDR3 DNA reads TGTGCCAGCAGCGTCCACACGGCTGAGGTGCTAGCCCCAGATACGCAGTATTTT.

V and J are TRBV6-5 and TRBJ2-7; perhaps TRBD1 as D (6 bases). Germline CDR1 and CDR2: MNHEY and SVGAGI. The CDR3 covers 15 residues. V lost 2 bases, J lost 2 bases, and 13 bases lay in between. CDR3 DNA sequence: TGTGCCAGCAGTTACAGAACAGGGATTACCTACGAGCAGTACTTC. Residues: CASSYRTGITYEQYF.

The J gene is TRBJ1-2, the V gene TRBV27, with D maybe TRBD1 (5 bases). The CDR3 is 15 amino acids. Per germline, CDR1 MNHEY and CDR2 SMNVEV (reference sequence). V was shortened by 4 bases and J by 8 bases, with 20 bases between the two germline ends. Written as DNA, the CDR3 is TGTGCCAGCAGTTCCCACGACAAACAGGTTGGGGGCTACACCTTC. Translated, it gives CASSSHDKQVGGYTF.

V gene TRBV5-1 combines with J gene TRBJ2-7; D remains ambiguous. CDR1 SGHRS and CDR2 YFSETQ come from the germline V gene. The V gene lost 5 bases and the J gene lost 4 bases, with 13 bases spanning the gap. CDR3 length equals 13 residues. The CDR3 nucleotides read TGCGCCAGCAGGGCGGTCGGAGCGTACGAGCAGTACTTC. Amino acid sequence: CASRAVGAYEQYF.

The chain carries TRBV2 and TRBJ2-7; D might be TRBD1 (5 bases). V lost 4 bases and J lost 6, with 16 bases in between. Germline CDR1 is SNHLY and CDR2 is FYNNEI. CDR3 size: 14 residues. CDR3 DNA: TGTGCCAGCAGTGCCCAGGGCATAGTTCGCGAGCAGTACTTC. It encodes CASSAQGIVREQYF.

The V call is TRBV6-2 or TRBV6-3, the J call TRBJ2-3; 9 positions agree with TRBD2. CDR1 is MNHEY, CDR2 SVGEGT, per germline. The CDR3 spans 16 residues. With V trimmed by 2 bases and J by 10 bases, 13 bases remained unmatched. This CDR3 is CASSYDMREGRVAQYF. The DNA for the CDR3 is TGTGCCAGCAGTTACGATATGCGGGAGGGCCGAGTTGCGCAGTATTTT.

This clone was seen a few times. CDR3 sequence: CASSLDRATLHF. CDR3 nucleotides: TGTGCCAGCAGTTTAGACAGGGCGACCCTCCACTTT. The rearrangement joins TRBV28 to TRBJ1-6; 7 bases agree with TRBD1. CDR3 length equals 12 residues. V lost 2 bases and J lost 14; bases outside the gene matches: 3. Germline values: CDR1 MDHEN, CDR2 SYDVKM.

V is TRBV29-1 and J is TRBJ2-5; a possible D gene is TRBD2 (6 bases). Germline CDR1 and CDR2: SQVTM and ANQGSEA. The V gene lost 8 bases and the J gene lost 2 bases, with 12 bases spanning the gap. This CDR3 has 12 residues. For the CDR3, the DNA is TGCAGCACCGGAGGGAATCAAGAGACCCAGTACTTC. Its translation is CSTGGNQETQYF.

This clone was counted only a few times. The V and J genes are TRBV11-2 and TRBJ1-3, with D unresolved. Germline assignment: CDR1 SGHAT and CDR2 FQNNGV. The CDR3 length is 15 residues. V was clipped by 3 bases and J by 0 bases, with 9 bases between them. DNA of the CDR3: TGTGCCAGCAGCTTGGCAGGCAACTCTGGAAACACCATATATTTT. Its translation: CASSLAGNSGNTIYF.

The chain uses TRBV7-2 and TRBJ2-3; TRBD2 might be the D (6 bases). There are 14 residues in the CDR3. Germline-derived CDR1 and CDR2 are SGHTA and FQGNSA. The V gene lost 1 base and the J gene lost 2 bases, with 7 bases spanning the gap. CDR3 amino acids: CASSLGDFTDTQYF. In nucleotides, the CDR3 is TGTGCCAGCAGCTTAGGGGACTTCACAGATACGCAGTATTTT.

This chain links TRBV6-6 with TRBJ1-1; D is unresolved. Germline V gene sequence: CDR1 MNHNY, CDR2 SVGAGI (reference sequence). V was pared by 2 bases and J by 4 bases, with 8 bases between. This CDR3 comprises 13 residues. The CDR3, as DNA: TGTGCCAGCAGTTACGAACAGCTCACTGAAGCTTTCTTT. The encoded protein is CASSYEQLTEAFF.

The rearrangement links TRBV28 to TRBJ1-5; tentative D call: TRBD1 (5 bases). V lost 3 bases to trimming and J lost 7 bases, with 10 bases between them. Germline V gene lookup returns CDR1 MDHEN and CDR2 SYDVKM. The CDR3 extends over 13 amino acids. For the CDR3, the DNA is TGTGCCAGCAGTTTCTTCAGGGTACAGCCCCAGCATTTT. Protein: CASSFFRVQPQHF.

The chain links TRBV14 to TRBJ2-3; a weak D match, TRBD2 (6 bases). V lost 0 bases to trimming and J lost 0 bases, with 13 bases between them. The germline CDR1 and CDR2 sequences are SGHDN and FVKESK. The CDR3 has 17 amino acids. For the CDR3, the DNA is TGTGCCAGCAGCCAAGATCGGAGGGCGAGGAGCACAGATACGCAGTATTTT. This codes for CASSQDRRARSTDTQYF.

The chain uses TRBV6-5 and TRBJ2-5; D ambiguous. CDR1 and CDR2 (germline): MNHEY, SVGAGI. This CDR3 spans 14 amino acids. The V and J ends lost 0 bases and 1 base respectively, with 6 bases between them. The CDR3 spells CASSYSGSQETQYF. In nucleotides, the CDR3 is TGTGCCAGCAGTTACTCCGGGTCCCAAGAGACCCAGTACTTC.

The chain has TRBV5-4 and TRBJ1-6; 8 bases agree with TRBD1. The V gene's germline CDR1 is SGHNT and CDR2 YYREEE (reference sequence). The CDR3 extends over 16 amino acids. Trimming removed 5 bases from V and 8 bases from J; junction bases left unmatched: 12. The chain's CDR3 is CASSTGPQGADSPLHF. CDR3 nucleotides: TGTGCCAGCAGTACAGGGCCCCAGGGGGCGGATTCACCCCTCCACTTT.

V usage is TRBV14 and J usage is TRBJ2-7; no clear D. Germline values: CDR1 SGHDN, CDR2 FVKESK. This CDR3 has 17 amino acids. V was pared by 3 bases and J by 0 bases, with 18 bases between. CDR3: CASSQSMNSQSSYEQYF. The CDR3 DNA reads as TGTGCCAGCAGCCAGTCAATGAATTCACAGAGCTCCTACGAGCAGTACTTC.

This chain uses TRBV10-3 with TRBJ1-4; a possible D gene is TRBD1 (5 bases). From germline, CDR1 is ENHRY and CDR2 SYGVKD. Trimming took 4 bases from V and 1 from J, leaving 7 bases between them. This CDR3 spans 14 amino acids. CDR3 nucleotide sequence: TGTGCCATCAGTGGGGGGGGAACTAATGAAAAACTGTTTTTT. Its protein is CAISGGGTNEKLFF.

The V gene is TRBV19, the J gene TRBJ1-6; no clear D gene. Trimming took 9 bases from V and 8 from J, leaving 14 bases between them. The CDR3 is made up of 13 amino acids. CDR1 and CDR2 from the germline V gene are LNHDA and SQIVND (reference sequence). This CDR3 reads CASRKREDSPLHF. In DNA form, the CDR3 reads TGTGCCAGCCGGAAAAGGGAGGATTCACCCCTCCACTTT.

The genes are TRBV28 and TRBJ1-1, with D tentatively TRBD1 (6 bases). Germline-derived CDR1 and CDR2 are MDHEN and SYDVKM. The CDR3 spans 13 residues. The ends were cut back, 6 bases at V and 5 bases at J, with 13 bases in the middle. The CDR3 protein is CASSLTGPTEAFF. DNA for the CDR3: TGTGCCAGCAGCCTAACAGGGCCAACTGAAGCTTTCTTT.

This chain uses TRBV3-1 (or the pseudogene TRBV3-2) with TRBJ2-1, with D unclear. The CDR3 runs 15 residues. The ends were cut back, 1 base at V and 10 bases at J, with 17 bases in the middle. In germline, CDR1 is LGHDT, CDR2 YNNKEL (reference sequence). CDR3 nucleotide sequence: TGTGCCAGCAGCCAAGGGGTGGGCCCCGGAATCGAGCAGTTCTTC. Protein product: CASSQGVGPGIEQFF.

The chain uses TRBV5-8 and TRBJ2-1; tentatively, D is TRBD1 (6 bases). Trimming took off 2 bases at V and 10 bases at J, with 28 bases between the two ends. CDR1 and CDR2 from the germline V gene are SGHTS and YDEGEE. This CDR3 comprises 18 residues. The CDR3 nucleotides read TGTGCCAGCAGCTTACCCCTCGGTCTTGGGGGCCGAGAAACGGAGCAGTTCTTC. Residues: CASSLPLGLGGRETEQFF. The full variable domain, in which reference TRBV5-8 and TRBJ2-1 provide the parts outside the CDR3, is EAGVTQSPTHLIKTRGQQATLRCSPISGHTSVYWYQQALGLGLQFLLWYDEGEERNRGNFPPRFSGRQFPNYSSELNVNALELEDSALYLCASSLPLGLGGRETEQFFGPGTRLTVL.

The rearrangement joins TRBV7-9 to TRBJ2-5; D may be TRBD2 (7 bases). V lost 6 bases and J lost 5, with 16 bases in between. CDR3 size: 14 residues. Germline V CDR1 and CDR2: SEHNR, FQNEAQ (reference sequence). CDR3 bases: TGTGCCAGCAGTATGGGGGGGGCGTCGGAGACCCAGTACTTC. Its protein is CASSMGGASETQYF.

CDR3 coding DNA: TGTGCCATCAGTGGGGACAGTAACTATGGCTACACCTTC. Protein: CAISGDSNYGYTF. The genes are TRBV10-3 and TRBJ1-2, with 7 positions matching TRBD1. Germline CDR1 and CDR2: ENHRY and SYGVKD. The CDR3 is 13 amino acids. V was pared by 4 bases and J by 1 base, with 0 bases of the junction left unmatched.

The V call is TRBV19, the J call TRBJ2-7; TRBD2 aligns across 8 bases. This CDR3 spans 16 amino acids. From germline, CDR1 is LNHDA and CDR2 SQIVND (reference sequence). With 2 bases clipped from V and 2 bases from J, the junction kept 8 bases outside the gene matches. The CDR3 region is CASSISSGARPYEQYF. CDR3 coding DNA: TGTGCCAGTAGTATAAGTAGCGGGGCTAGACCCTACGAGCAGTACTTC.

The rearrangement uses TRBV7-8 and TRBJ2-7; 9 nucleotides match TRBD2. Germline V gene data show CDR1 as SGHVS and CDR2 as FQNEAQ. This CDR3 has 14 residues. V shed 2 bases and J 2 bases; nucleotides not matched to a gene: 1. Here the CDR3 reads CASSLLAGPYEQYF. In DNA, the CDR3 is TGTGCCAGCAGCTTACTAGCGGGACCCTACGAGCAGTACTTC.

The chain links TRBV18 to TRBJ2-1; D ambiguous. V gave up 5 bases and J gave up 10 bases, with 15 bases separating them. The V gene's germline CDR1 is KGHSH and CDR2 LQKENI. The CDR3 is 13 residues long. CDR3 DNA: TGTGCCAGCTCAGGGTTCGAGACGACAGAGCAGTTCTTC. Protein sequence: CASSGFETTEQFF.